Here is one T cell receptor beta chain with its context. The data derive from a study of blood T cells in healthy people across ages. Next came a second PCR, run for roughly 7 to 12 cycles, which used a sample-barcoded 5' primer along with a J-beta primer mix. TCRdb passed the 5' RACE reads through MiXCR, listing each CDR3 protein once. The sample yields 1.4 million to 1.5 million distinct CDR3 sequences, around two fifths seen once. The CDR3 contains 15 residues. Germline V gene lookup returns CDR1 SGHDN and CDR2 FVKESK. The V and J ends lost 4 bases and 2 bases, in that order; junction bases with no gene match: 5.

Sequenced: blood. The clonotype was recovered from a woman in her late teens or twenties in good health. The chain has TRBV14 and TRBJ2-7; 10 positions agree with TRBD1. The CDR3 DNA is TGTGCCAGCAGCCGATATGGACAGGGGGCCTACGAGCAGTACTTC. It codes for CASSRYGQGAYEQYF. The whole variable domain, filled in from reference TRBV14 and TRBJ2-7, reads EAGVTQFPSHSVIEKGQTVTLRCDPISGHDNLYWYRRVMGKEIKFLLHFVKESKQDESGMPNNRFLAERTGGTYSTLKVQPAELEDSGVYFCASSRYGQGAYEQYFGPGTRLTVT.